This passage covers 12 T cell receptor beta chains from one sample sequenced in a study of cytomegalovirus exposure and HLA in healthy donors. Primers: 60 Vbeta forward and 13 Jbeta reverse. Using immunoSEQ multiplex PCR, the repertoire was profiled, and TCRdb retains in-frame clones only, with some absent. The sample holds 150,000 to 200,000 clones, about 77% seen once. Specimen: PBMCs. The receptors come from a male donor in good health and CMV-seropositive.

The chain joins TRBV11-3 to TRBJ2-1; D is possibly TRBD2 (6 bases). The germline V gene encodes CDR1 SGHNT and CDR2 YENEEA. This CDR3 is built from 15 residues. V was cut by 6 bases and J by 5 bases, with 17 bases left in between. This CDR3 is CASSRRTGVNNEQFF. The CDR3 bases are TGTGCCAGCAGTCGAAGAACGGGGGTGAACAATGAGCAGTTCTTC.

The J gene is TRBJ2-4, the V gene TRBV4-1; D is undetermined. The CDR3 spans 16 residues. V was shortened by 4 bases and J by 1 base, with 14 bases between the two germline ends. Germline CDR1 reads MGHRA; CDR2 reads YSYEKL. For the CDR3, the DNA is TGCGCCAGCAGCCTCACTCGATCTGAGGCCAAAAACATTCAGTACTTC. Translating it yields CASSLTRSEAKNIQYF.

This chain connects TRBV2 to TRBJ1-3; TRBD1 matches at 7 bases. The CDR3 is made up of 14 amino acids. Losses at the gene ends were 6 bases for V and 0 bases for J; bases not matched to a gene: 2. CDR1 is SNHLY, CDR2 FYNNEI, per germline. The CDR3 nucleotides are TGTGCCAGCAGGTGGACAGGCTCTGGAAACACCATATATTTT. Its protein product is CASRWTGSGNTIYF.

This clone was recorded once. This chain uses TRBV7-2 with TRBJ1-2; weak D call: TRBD1 (5 bases). Germline values: CDR1 SGHTA, CDR2 FQGNSA. The CDR3 covers 14 residues. V was cut by 5 bases and J by 6 bases, with 16 bases left in between. The CDR3 sequence is CASSARQFSDGYTF. For the CDR3, the DNA is TGTGCCAGCAGCGCGCGACAGTTCTCGGATGGCTACACCTTC.

This chain uses TRBV5-1 with TRBJ2-7; a weak D match, TRBD2 (6 bases). V was pared by 2 bases and J by 1 base, with 7 bases between. The CDR3 is 13 amino acids. Germline CDR1 SGHRS, CDR2 YFSETQ. The DNA of the CDR3 is TGCGCCAGCAGCTTCGGACTATCCTACGAGCAGTACTTC. It specifies CASSFGLSYEQYF.

V usage is TRBV5-4 and J usage is TRBJ1-2, with 7 bases matching TRBD1. Germline CDR1 reads SGHNT; CDR2 reads YYREEE (reference sequence). The CDR3 contains 14 residues. Unmatched junction bases numbered 10, after V lost 3 bases and J lost 8 bases. The CDR3 DNA reads as TGTGCCAGCAGCTGGCATTCCCAGGGGGACGGCTACACCTTC. Translating it yields CASSWHSQGDGYTF.

This chain uses TRBV30 with TRBJ1-1, with D hard to call. The germline CDR1 and CDR2 sequences are GTSNPN and SVGIG (reference sequence). This CDR3 is built from 13 residues. Between the trimmed V and J ends, which lost 0 bases and 6 bases, there was a span of 11 bases. This CDR3 is CAWSVVDGAEAFF. The CDR3 DNA reads as TGTGCCTGGAGTGTAGTAGACGGGGCTGAAGCTTTCTTT.

V is TRBV18 and J is TRBJ1-6; 9 nucleotides agree with TRBD1. Germline V CDR1 and CDR2: KGHSH, LQKENI. The trim removed 2 bases at V and 5 bases at J, leaving 1 base unmatched. The CDR3 is 15 residues long. The CDR3 DNA follows: TGTGCCAGCTCACCAAGACAGGGGGATAATTCACCCCTCCACTTT. This gives the protein CASSPRQGDNSPLHF.

This clone appeared a few times. The V and J genes are TRBV6-5 and TRBJ2-7; perhaps TRBD1 as D (6 bases). Trimming removed 6 bases at V and 5 bases at J, with 14 bases between. The CDR3 spans 13 residues. CDR1 and CDR2 from the germline V gene are MNHEY and SVGAGI. The CDR3 region is CASSGFRGHEQYF. DNA for the CDR3: TGTGCCAGCAGCGGTTTCAGGGGTCACGAGCAGTACTTC.

The chain recombines TRBV10-3 with TRBJ2-2; 11 nucleotides line up with TRBD1. V lost 8 bases and J lost 3; bases outside the gene matches: 2. This CDR3 comprises 14 residues. From germline, CDR1 is ENHRY and CDR2 SYGVKD. The CDR3 DNA reads as TGTGCCATCGGGGGACAGGGGGACACCGGGGAGCTGTTTTTT. This translates into CAIGGQGDTGELFF.

V gene TRBV25-1 combines with J gene TRBJ1-2; D perhaps matches TRBD1 (6 bases). CDR3 size: 14 residues. Germline loops: CDR1 MGHDK, CDR2 SYGVNS. V was shortened by 3 bases and J by 7 bases, with 15 bases between the two germline ends. As DNA, the CDR3 is TGTGCCAGCAGTGACGGCCTGGGGGCATTTGGCTACACCTTC. Its translation is CASSDGLGAFGYTF.

This chain joins TRBV6-5 and TRBJ2-3; 9 bases agree with TRBD1. Per germline, CDR1 MNHEY and CDR2 SVGAGI. Trimming removed 6 bases from V and 4 bases from J; junction bases left unmatched: 5. The CDR3 is 14 amino acids. CDR3 DNA sequence: TGTGCCAGCAGACTCGACAGGGGGGCAGATACGCAGTATTTT. This sequence encodes CASRLDRGADTQYF.